A selection of T cell receptor beta chains follows, all from one sample in a study of radiotherapy plus CTLA-4 blockade in lung cancer. TCRdb keeps only in-frame clones here, not all; method: immunoSEQ multiplex PCR. The sample lists over 100,000 clones, 75% to 90% seen once, with roughly 6.9% in the top ten. The sequences come from peripheral blood, collected from a patient treated with radiotherapy plus ipilimumab. Receptors originate from a human donor with non-small cell lung cancer that progressed on radiotherapy plus ipilimumab. Each CDR3 is given with its conserved first and last residue.

TRBV6-5	16	TRBJ1-1	CASSYFRGPKNTEAFF
TRBV4-1	16	TRBJ1-3	CASSRLPGVGGNTIYF
TRBV7-7	13	TRBJ1-1	CASSFTLGTEAFF
TRBV4-1	15	TRBJ1-2	CASSQAGAGPLGYTF
TRBV18	17	TRBJ1-3	CASSPFPPGDAGNTIYF
TRBV6-1	13	TRBJ2-2	CASRGDTSGELFF
TRBV19	14	TRBJ1-2	CASRGTGGNYGYTF
TRBV2	15	TRBJ1-5	CASSQSSGGDQPQHF
TRBV10-3	12	TRBJ1-1	CAISAEGTEAFF
TRBV2	14	TRBJ2-1	CASSDRGIFNEQFF
TRBV5-1	14	TRBJ1-4	CASSVRQGNEKLFF
TRBV19	17	TRBJ2-3	CASSMTSGSVSTDTQYF
TRBV4-1	15	TRBJ2-7	CASSSPHGTFYEQYF
TRBV2	13	TRBJ2-1	CASSRSGNDEQFF
TRBV9	15	TRBJ2-3	CASSPTLGVTDTQYF
TRBV6-1	15	TRBJ1-4	CASNLHLATNEKLFF
TRBV5-4	14	TRBJ2-7	CASSSGGDRSWQYF
TRBV6-6	15	TRBJ1-1	CASSYDRGANTEAFF
TRBV9	13	TRBJ1-2	CASSAGGGDGYTF
TRBV6-4	13	TRBJ2-3	CASSEQGGDTQYF
TRBV19	12	TRBJ2-2	CATSRDTGELFF
TRBV7-9	16	TRBJ1-4	CASSRPGQGAPEKLFF
TRBV4-1	17	TRBJ2-7	CASSQGIWTGVLYEQYF
TRBV10-2	14	TRBJ2-2	CASSEWGDTGELFF
TRBV19	17	TRBJ1-2	CASSPSRDRGAREGYTF
TRBV30	11	TRBJ2-7	CAWSVLYEQYF
TRBV5-1	19	TRBJ2-2	CASSSGLAGAIHHTGELFF
TRBV5-1	16	TRBJ1-4	CASSPMAGATNEKLFF
TRBV19	15	TRBJ1-1	CASSIESLQNTEAFF
TRBV9	17	TRBJ2-2	CASSVAGAVRGTGELFF
TRBV7-9	13	TRBJ2-1	CASSRRQYNEQFF
TRBV2	14	TRBJ1-5	CASSGTGGNQPQHF
TRBV9	14	TRBJ1-5	CASSGTGFGQPQHF
TRBV7-3	15	TRBJ2-7	CASSLNSVGGYEQYF
TRBV2	16	TRBJ2-1	CASRRTSGSSYNEQFF
TRBV11-3	13	TRBJ2-5	CASTIAVSETQYF
TRBV25-1	13	TRBJ1-1	CASSSPGTAQAFF
TRBV27	17	TRBJ2-3	CASSLSGAALIPDTQYF
TRBV7-6	12	TRBJ2-1	CASSFAGGGQFF
TRBV5-1	15	TRBJ2-1	CASSLSTGGEYEQFF
TRBV7-8	16	TRBJ2-7	CASSLEWSGAPYEQYF
TRBV5-1	15	TRBJ2-3	CATGPGGSGTGPQYF
TRBV11-3	16	TRBJ1-1	CASSPSGRQGGTEAFF
TRBV20-1	11	TRBJ1-1	CSASTNTEAFF